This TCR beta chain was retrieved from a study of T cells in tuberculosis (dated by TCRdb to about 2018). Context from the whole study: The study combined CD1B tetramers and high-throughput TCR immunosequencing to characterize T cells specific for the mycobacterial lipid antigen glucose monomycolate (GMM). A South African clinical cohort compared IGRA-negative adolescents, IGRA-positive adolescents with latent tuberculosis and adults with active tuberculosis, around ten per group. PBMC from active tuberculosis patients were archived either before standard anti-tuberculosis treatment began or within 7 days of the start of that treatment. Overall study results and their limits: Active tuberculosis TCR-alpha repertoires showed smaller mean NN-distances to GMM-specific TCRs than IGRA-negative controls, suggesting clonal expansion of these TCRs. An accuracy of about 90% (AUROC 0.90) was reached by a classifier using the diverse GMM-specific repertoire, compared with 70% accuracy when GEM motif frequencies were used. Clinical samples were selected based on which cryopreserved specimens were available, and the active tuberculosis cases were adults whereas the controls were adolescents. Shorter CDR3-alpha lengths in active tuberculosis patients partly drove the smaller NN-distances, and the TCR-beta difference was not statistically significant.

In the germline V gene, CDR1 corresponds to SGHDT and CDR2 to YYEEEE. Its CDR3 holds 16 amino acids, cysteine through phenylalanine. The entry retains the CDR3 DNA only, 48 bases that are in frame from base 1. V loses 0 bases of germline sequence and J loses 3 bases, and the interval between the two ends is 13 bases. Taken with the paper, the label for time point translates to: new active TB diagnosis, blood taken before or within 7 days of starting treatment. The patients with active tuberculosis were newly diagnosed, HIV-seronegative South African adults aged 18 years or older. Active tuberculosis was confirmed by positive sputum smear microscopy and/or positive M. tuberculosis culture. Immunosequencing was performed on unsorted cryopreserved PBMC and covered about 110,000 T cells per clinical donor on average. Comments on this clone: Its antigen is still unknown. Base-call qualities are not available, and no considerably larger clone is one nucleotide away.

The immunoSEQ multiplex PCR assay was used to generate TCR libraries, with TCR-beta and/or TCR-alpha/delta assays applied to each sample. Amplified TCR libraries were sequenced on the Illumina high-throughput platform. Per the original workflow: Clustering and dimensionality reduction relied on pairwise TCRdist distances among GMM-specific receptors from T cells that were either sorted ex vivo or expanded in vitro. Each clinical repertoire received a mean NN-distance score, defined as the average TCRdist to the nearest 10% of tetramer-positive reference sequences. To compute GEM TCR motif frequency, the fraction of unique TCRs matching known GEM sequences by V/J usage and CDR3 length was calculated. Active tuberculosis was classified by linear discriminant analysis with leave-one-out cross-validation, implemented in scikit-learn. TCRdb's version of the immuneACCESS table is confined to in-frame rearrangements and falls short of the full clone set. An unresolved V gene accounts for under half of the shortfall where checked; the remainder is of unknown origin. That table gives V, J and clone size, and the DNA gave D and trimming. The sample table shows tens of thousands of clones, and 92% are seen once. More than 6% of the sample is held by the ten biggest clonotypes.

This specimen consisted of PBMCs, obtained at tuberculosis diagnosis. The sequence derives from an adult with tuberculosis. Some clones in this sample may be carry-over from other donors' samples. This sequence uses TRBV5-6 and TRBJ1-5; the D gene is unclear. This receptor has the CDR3 CASSLAGGSDNQPQHF. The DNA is TGTGCCAGCAGCTTGGCCGGAGGAAGTGACAATCAGCCCCAGCATTTT.